This is a list of T cell receptor beta chains from one sample in a study of T-cell memory formation after mild COVID-19. Each CDR3 protein is one row after TCRdb ran MiXCR on the 5' RACE reads. Of fewer than 500,000 distinct CDR3 sequences detected, approximately 23% appear once; the ten largest clones hold approximately 13%. Sequenced sample: PBMCs or a T cell subset sorted from them (not recorded which). Receptors were obtained from an adult woman who had mild COVID-19 (a few samples of this study predate the infection). Cell type and time point are not known. Both conserved end residues are part of each CDR3. The D gene is left open where the match is weak. Expanded clones get a size class; other rows say once, few or many, or leave the size out.

v_gene,j_gene,abundance,d_gene,CDR3nt,CDR3aa
TRBV7-9,TRBJ2-5,few,NA,TGTGCCAGCAGCTTAGAACTCCAAGAGACCCAGTACTTC,CASSLELQETQYF
TRBV9,TRBJ2-7,NA,TRBD2,TGTGCCAGCAGCCCGGGGGGGGCGTCTTTTTCGGAGCAGTACTTC,CASSPGGASFSEQYF
TRBV7-9,TRBJ2-3,NA,NA,TGTGCCAGCAGCTTAGACCTCCTCACAGATACGCAGTATTTT,CASSLDLLTDTQYF
TRBV20-1,TRBJ2-7,NA,TRBD2,TGCAGTGCTGCTGACTCCGGGACTAGCGCTGGCGAGCAGTACTTC,CSAADSGTSAGEQYF
TRBV12-3/TRBV12-4,TRBJ2-3,few,TRBD1,TGTGCCAGCGCCTTTCAGGGGGCCAGGGGCGCAGATACGCAGTATTTT,CASAFQGARGADTQYF
TRBV4-1,TRBJ2-3,few,TRBD2,TGCGCCAGCAGCCCACGGAGGGCGGGGGGTGAAGATACGCAGTATTTT,CASSPRRAGGEDTQYF
TRBV30,TRBJ2-7,NA,TRBD1,TGTGCCTGGAGTGTCGGGACAGGAGCCTACGAGCAGTACTTC,CAWSVGTGAYEQYF
TRBV27,TRBJ2-2,many,NA,TGTGCCAACATCCCATCCGGACAAAACACCGGGGAGCTGTTTTTT,CANIPSGQNTGELFF
TRBV24-1,TRBJ2-1,NA,TRBD2,TGTGCCACCAGTGATCCCGGACTAGCGGGAGGATCCTACAATGAGCAGTTCTTC,CATSDPGLAGGSYNEQFF
TRBV7-2,TRBJ2-1,NA,TRBD2,TGTGCCAGCAGCGTACCCGGGACTAGCGGGAGCCTCTACAATGAGCAGTTCTTC,CASSVPGTSGSLYNEQFF
TRBV14,TRBJ2-3,NA,TRBD1,TGTGCCAGCAGCCAAGAAGTAGGACAGGGGAGGACAGATACGCAGTATTTT,CASSQEVGQGRTDTQYF
TRBV5-1,TRBJ2-2,many,NA,TGCGCCAGCAGCTTGGCGGCAAACACCGGGGAGCTGTTTTTT,CASSLAANTGELFF
TRBV12-3/TRBV12-4,TRBJ2-2,many,TRBD2,TGTGCCAGCAGCTTAGCGGGGGCCGGGGAGCTGTTTTTT,CASSLAGAGELFF
TRBV19,TRBJ2-1,NA,NA,TGTGCCAGTAGTATGGTAGGGACGGGGTTGTTGAATGAGCAGTTCTTC,CASSMVGTGLLNEQFF
TRBV7-6,TRBJ2-7,NA,NA,TGTGCCAGCAGCCCAGGGGGGGGATCGGTCTACGAGCAGTACTTC,CASSPGGGSVYEQYF
TRBV12-5,TRBJ2-7,NA,NA,TGTGCTAGTGGTTCGGGGGACGGTTACTCCTACGAGCAGTACTTC,CASGSGDGYSYEQYF
TRBV24-1,TRBJ2-3,few,TRBD2,TGTGCCACCAGTGATCAGACTAGCGGGAGCCCAGATACGCAGTATTTT,CATSDQTSGSPDTQYF
TRBV27,TRBJ2-3,NA,TRBD2,TGTGCCAGCAGACTAGCGCATTTTACCGGGGATACGCAGTATTTT,CASRLAHFTGDTQYF
TRBV29-1,TRBJ2-1,NA,TRBD1,TGCAGCGTGGGACAGGGTAGTGAGCAGTTCTTC,CSVGQGSEQFF
TRBV5-4,TRBJ1-6,few,TRBD1,TGTGCCAGCAGCTCGGACCAGGGACAGTATAATTCACCCCTCCACTTT,CASSSDQGQYNSPLHF
TRBV12-3/TRBV12-4,TRBJ2-1,NA,NA,TGTGCCAGCAGTACCTTCAACGCCTACAATGAGCAGTTCTTC,CASSTFNAYNEQFF
TRBV12-3/TRBV12-4,TRBJ1-1,NA,NA,TGTGCCAGCAGTTTACCAAGGTTAAGGGGGGACACTGAAGCTTTCTTT,CASSLPRLRGDTEAFF
TRBV7-3,TRBJ1-2,NA,TRBD1,TGTGCCAGCAGCCCAGGGGGCTTTAACTATGGCTACACCTTC,CASSPGGFNYGYTF
TRBV12-3/TRBV12-4,TRBJ1-1,NA,NA,TGTGCCAGCAGTCAATTGACAGGGAACACTGAAGCTTTCTTT,CASSQLTGNTEAFF
TRBV20-1,TRBJ1-1,NA,NA,TGCAGTGCTAGAGACACAGGGAGGAGCACTGAAGCTTTCTTT,CSARDTGRSTEAFF
TRBV20-1,TRBJ1-5,NA,TRBD1,TGCAGTGCAGGGGGACAGGTGGGTCAGCCCCAGCATTTT,CSAGGQVGQPQHF
TRBV28,TRBJ2-7,NA,TRBD2,TGTGCCAGCAGTCAGGGACTAGCGGGAGGGCCTAACGACGAGCAGTACTTC,CASSQGLAGGPNDEQYF
TRBV7-2,TRBJ1-5,few,NA,TGTGCCAGCAGCAGCTTCGGGGGATATAGCAATCAGCCCCAGCATTTT,CASSSFGGYSNQPQHF
TRBV4-3,TRBJ2-3,few,TRBD1,TGCGCCAGCAGCCAAGAAAGGCAGGGGGTAGATACGCAGTATTTT,CASSQERQGVDTQYF
TRBV5-1,TRBJ2-5,many,NA,TGCGCCAGCAGCTCACCAGGAGGGGAGACCCAGTACTTC,CASSSPGGETQYF
TRBV29-1,TRBJ2-2,NA,NA,TGCAGCATCGGGAACACCGGGGAGCTGTTTTTT,CSIGNTGELFF
TRBV20-1,TRBJ2-2,NA,NA,TGCAGTGCTAGAGATCGTCTCAGAGCGAGCCTCGGGGAGCTGTTTTTT,CSARDRLRASLGELFF
TRBV25-1,TRBJ2-2,few,NA,TGTGCCAGCAGTGAACGGTGGGACTCGAACACCGGGGAGCTGTTTTTT,CASSERWDSNTGELFF
TRBV21-1,TRBJ2-7,NA,NA,TGTGCCAGCAGCCCGGAATGGTACGATCAGTACTTC,CASSPEWYDQYF
TRBV5-1,TRBJ2-3,many,NA,TGTGCCAGCAGCTTAGAGGTCACAGATACGCAGTATTTT,CASSLEVTDTQYF
TRBV12-3/TRBV12-4,TRBJ2-1,NA,TRBD2,TGTGCCAGCAGTGTTAGCGGGGGGAGCTCCTACAATGAGCAGTTCTTC,CASSVSGGSSYNEQFF
TRBV24-1,TRBJ2-5,few,TRBD1,TGTGCCACCAGTGAATCAACAGGGGTTCGAGAGACCCAGTACTTC,CATSESTGVRETQYF
TRBV20-1,TRBJ2-7,few,NA,TGCAGTGCTAGGTATCGTGGGAGTCCCACCTACGAGCAGTACTTC,CSARYRGSPTYEQYF
TRBV18,TRBJ2-3,few,NA,TGTGCCAGTAGGCTTATGGATACGCAGTATTTT,CASRLMDTQYF
TRBV6-1,TRBJ2-1,few,TRBD1,TGTGCCAGCAGTGTTTTGGGACAGAACAATGAGCAGTTCTTC,CASSVLGQNNEQFF
TRBV27,TRBJ2-1,NA,NA,TGTGCCAGCAGTTTCTCCAGGGGGGATGAGCAGTTCTTC,CASSFSRGDEQFF
TRBV11-3,TRBJ2-3,NA,NA,TGTGCCAGCACCTTCCTCAGGGAAGATACGCAGTATTTT,CASTFLREDTQYF
TRBV20-1,TRBJ1-5,few,TRBD1,TGCAGTGCTAGGGGGCAGGGGGGACAGCCCCAGCATTTT,CSARGQGGQPQHF
TRBV9,TRBJ2-7,NA,NA,TGTGCCAGCAGCGTCGCCCCCTTCGCGGGGTCCACCTACGAGCAGTACTTC,CASSVAPFAGSTYEQYF
TRBV9,TRBJ2-3,NA,NA,TGTGCCAGCAGCTTAACGTCCCAGACAGATACGCAGTATTTT,CASSLTSQTDTQYF